These 5 T cell receptor beta chains came from one sample sequenced in a study of shared clonotypes between healthy human individuals (dated by TCRdb to between 2020 and 2021). Library method: the immunoSEQ multiplex PCR assay. Drawn from immuneACCESS, this table holds only the in-frame rearrangements with V and J called that TCRdb kept. Clones are partly lost; checked studies trace under half to an unresolved V gene and leave the rest unexplained. The sample records hundreds of thousands of clones, 90% to 96% of which are singletons. The ten top clones hold 0.06% of the sample. Source material: naive CD4+ T cells sorted from blood. Reading the label with the study, this specimen's cell subset or site is: CD45RA+ positively selected. Source of these receptors: a woman in her twenties or thirties in good health.

The CDR3 sequence: CASSHRLATDTQYF. The CDR3 nucleotides are TGTGCCAGCAGCCACCGACTAGCGACAGATACGCAGTATTTT. The rearrangement links TRBV7-2 to TRBJ2-3; the match to TRBD2 covers 8 bases. The CDR3 has 14 residues. Per germline, CDR1 SGHTA and CDR2 FQGNSA. The V and J ends lost 5 bases and 3 bases, in that order; junction bases with no gene match: 4.

This chain connects TRBV6-5 to TRBJ1-4; D not resolved. This CDR3 comprises 13 residues. Looked up from germline, CDR1 is MNHEY and CDR2 is SVGAGI. The ends were cut back, 6 bases at V and 8 bases at J, with 13 bases in the middle. CDR3 sequence: CASRPDPREKLFF. The CDR3 DNA sequence: TGTGCCAGCAGACCGGACCCGAGGGAAAAACTGTTTTTT.

This clone has only a few counts. The gene calls are TRBV19 and TRBJ1-1; D remains ambiguous. CDR1 and CDR2 (germline): LNHDA, SQIVND (reference sequence). The CDR3 loop spans 11 amino acids. Trimming took off 3 bases at V and 8 bases at J, with 7 bases between the two ends. DNA for the CDR3: TGTGCCAGTAGTATTCAAACAGAAGCTTTCTTT. As protein: CASSIQTEAFF.

This chain connects TRBV7-2 to TRBJ1-1; D not certain. V lost 2 bases and J lost 0, with 10 bases in between. The CDR3 is 15 residues long. CDR1 SGHTA and CDR2 FQGNSA come from the germline V gene. This CDR3 reads CASSLQGKVNTEAFF. The CDR3 DNA is TGTGCCAGCAGCTTACAAGGGAAAGTGAACACTGAAGCTTTCTTT.

The chain employs TRBV11-2 and TRBJ1-1; D gene uncertain. This CDR3 is 14 amino acids long. Germline assignment: CDR1 SGHAT and CDR2 FQNNGV. The V end lost 1 base, the J end lost 1 base, and 7 bases lay between the germline ends. CDR3 DNA sequence: TGTGCCAGCAGCTTAGGGCGGTCGAACACTGAAGCTTTCTTT. This gives the protein CASSLGRSNTEAFF.